One sample yielded the 4 T cell receptor beta chains listed below, sequenced in a study of cytomegalovirus exposure and HLA in healthy donors. It was with 60 Vbeta and 13 Jbeta primers that the PCR ran. Sequencing used immunoSEQ multiplex PCR; TCRdb keeps in-frame clones, though not all of them. The repertoire includes around 200,000 clones, around 89% of them detected once, and 0.95% to 1.1% sits in the top ten. The sample was PBMCs. Receptor source: a woman younger than 30 in good health and CMV-seronegative.

This clone showed up just a few times. The V call is TRBV11-3, the J call TRBJ2-5, with TRBD1 identical over 8 bases. Germline-derived CDR1 and CDR2 are SGHNT and YENEEA. J lost 4 bases, V lost 5 bases, and 15 bases had no gene match. The length of the CDR3 is 17 residues. The CDR3 nucleotides are TGTGCCAGCAGCGCAGGGTTGTTAGACAGGGGACGAGAGACCCAGTACTTC. Its translation: CASSAGLLDRGRETQYF. The entire variable domain, with the rest obtained from reference TRBV11-3 and TRBJ2-5, is as follows: EAGVVQSPRYKIIEKKQPVAFWCNPISGHNTLYWYLQNLGQGPELLIRYENEEAVDDSQLPKDRFSAERLKGVDSTLKIQPAELGDSAVYLCASSAGLLDRGRETQYFGPGTRLLVL.

V usage is TRBV7-9 and J usage is TRBJ1-4; unclear D gene. CDR1 and CDR2 from the germline V gene are SEHNR and FQNEAQ (reference sequence). CDR3 length: 13 residues. Trimming shortened V by 1 base and J by 7 bases, and 7 bases separated the two germline ends. The CDR3 loop reads CASSLVVAEKLFF. In nucleotides, the CDR3 is TGTGCCAGCAGCTTAGTAGTAGCTGAAAAACTGTTTTTT.

The V gene is TRBV5-8, the J gene TRBJ2-7; tentative D call: TRBD2 (6 bases). The CDR3 covers 16 residues. Germline V CDR1 and CDR2: SGHTS, YDEGEE. Trimming cost V 0 bases and J 2 bases, with 15 bases left between them. The CDR3 DNA reads TGTGCCAGCAGCTTGGCGCGGGGCCCCGCGACCTACGAGCAGTACTTC. Translation: CASSLARGPATYEQYF.

The chain uses TRBV7-2 and TRBJ2-3; 8 nucleotides agree with TRBD2. The germline gives CDR1 SGHTA, CDR2 FQGNSA. Losses at the gene ends were 0 bases for V and 5 bases for J; bases not matched to a gene: 7. The length of the CDR3 is 16 residues. The CDR3 DNA sequence: TGTGCCAGCAGCTTAGCAAGCGGGGGACGTGGAGATACGCAGTATTTT. Encoded protein: CASSLASGGRGDTQYF.